This T cell receptor beta chain was recovered during a study of cytomegalovirus exposure and HLA in healthy donors. Background on the study: Clustering assigned around 77% of the approximately 390 genotyped donors to the Caucasian-associated ancestry cluster. Overall study results and limits: A highly shared variant cluster was judged a likely technical artifact. As was reported, the classifier diagnosed cytomegalovirus status with high specificity and sensitivity.

The PCR made use of 60 Vbeta and 13 Jbeta primers. Some clones are missing from TCRdb's copy, which holds only in-frame ones; the method was immunoSEQ multiplex PCR. The table has about 150,000 clones, over 70% seen once. Note on this clone: Its antigen is undetermined.

The CDR3 extends over 13 amino acids. With 4 bases removed from V and 4 bases from J, the gap between germline ends came to 8 bases. Germline CDR1 and CDR2: SGHAT and FQNNGV. The sequencing input was PBMCs. The sequence was collected from a man in his thirties or forties in good health and CMV-seropositive. The chain carries TRBV11-2 and TRBJ2-1; D gene uncertain. The CDR3 DNA follows: TGTGCCAGCAGCTCAGACAATTACAATGAGCAGTTCTTC. Amino acids: CASSSDNYNEQFF.